This section outlines one TCR beta chain sequence together with its context. Its antigen is still unknown. Qualities for individual bases were not recorded, and no much larger clone is one base off. Reading the label with the study, this specimen's treatment or condition is: in vitro stimulation with specific CMV peptide epitopes to enrich CMV-specific T cells. The CDR3 has 13 amino acids, counting the end cysteine and phenylalanine. The only DNA kept is the CDR3, 39 bases in frame from the first base. CDR1 and CDR2 (SGDLS, YYNGEE) derive from the germline V gene. V loses 0 bases of germline sequence and J loses 7 bases, and the interval between the two ends is 9 bases. This sample is drawn from a study of T cell repertoires in cytomegalovirus infection (dated by TCRdb to between 2018 and 2021). About the full investigation: The peptide stimulations were aimed at well-studied HLA-B-restricted epitopes as well as recently identified HLA-C-restricted CMV epitopes, whose presentation resists viral immunomodulation. The HLA type of each donor mattered for the analysis, because public TCR beta signatures pointed to carriage of CMV infection along with the matching HLA type.

The paper as a whole reports these results and caveats: The ex vivo response was dominated by HLA-C-restricted CMV-specific TCR beta clonotypes, which also provided the single most frequent clonotype in two of eight donors. Cumulative frequency of public TCR beta family members discriminated carriers of CMV infection plus the relevant HLA type in this cohort and an independent 352-donor cohort.

Reads for this sample came from an Illumina HiSeq 1500. TCRdb redid the processing of the public reads, applying fastp at Q25 and MiXCR, and retained in-frame beta chains. Rows with a matching CDR3 protein are joined into one entry that keeps the most common DNA and genes. The sample table shows some 920,000 distinct CDR3 sequences, and approximately 31% are seen once. The ten largest account for over 12% of the sample. The TCR comes from a human donor in good health (CMV status not recorded). Some clones in this sample may be carry-over from other donors' samples. The chain uses TRBV9 and TRBJ2-3; no confident D gene assignment can be made. The material sequenced was cultured CD8+ T cells from PBMCs, taken from culture after CMV antigen stimulation. The sequenced DNA: TGTGCCAGCAGCGTAGGAGTCCCAAATACGCAGTATTTT. It encodes CASSVGVPNTQYF.